Here is one TCR beta chain with its context. With a much larger clone just one base away, this may be a read error. This sample is part of a study of tumor and adjacent non-tumor tissue in lung cancer. RNA was extracted from bulk tissue without any cell sorting. This non-tumor lung sample came from over 3 cm beyond the tumor edge. Three rounds of nested PCR, following a modified ARM-PCR protocol, produced the TCRbeta library. MiXCR was run by TCRdb on the multiplex PCR reads, yielding one entry per CDR3 protein. The sample yields fewer than 100,000 distinct CDR3 sequences, 80% to 90% seen once. Germline loops: CDR1 WSHSY, CDR2 SAAADI. The CDR3 is 16 amino acids.

This chain connects TRBV10-2 to TRBJ2-2; either TRBD1 or TRBD2 may fit D (5 bases each). Sequenced: distant non-tumor lung tissue. The clonotype comes from a man aged 55 to 70 with non-small cell lung cancer. The CDR3 DNA reads TGCGCCAGCAGTGTAGAGGGGCCAGCGAACACCAGGGAGCTGTTTTTT. Amino acid sequence: CASSVEGPANTRELFF.